The 9 T cell receptor beta chains below all came from one sample that was sequenced in a study of T cells in Graves' hyperthyroidism and ophthalmopathy. Authors of the study amplified TCR beta CDR3 regions from RNA transcripts. Using the HTBI primer set, a first-round RT-PCR was run on the TCR CDR3. Each CDR3 protein gets one entry after TCRdb re-called the multiplex PCR reads with MiXCR. Of about 640,000 distinct CDR3 sequences listed, approximately 14% are singletons. The specimen sequenced was blood. The origin of the receptors is a woman aged 50 to 60 with Graves' ophthalmopathy.

This clonotype showed up many times. The chain recombines TRBV28 with TRBJ2-2, with TRBD2 as a possible D gene (7 bases). CDR1 is MDHEN and CDR2 is SYDVKM in the germline V gene. This CDR3 region has 18 residues. V was shortened by 3 bases and J by 4 bases, with 21 bases between the two germline ends. CDR3 nucleotides: TGTGCCAGCAGTTTGTGGAGTCTAGGGGGGGTGGCCACCGGGGAGCTGTTTTTT. Its translation: CASSLWSLGGVATGELFF.

Ten or more counts support this clonotype. V is TRBV18 and J is TRBJ1-6; D is perhaps TRBD1 (5 bases). From germline, CDR1 is KGHSH and CDR2 LQKENI. Between the trimmed V and J ends, which lost 2 bases and 8 bases, there was a span of 10 bases. This CDR3 is 14 amino acids long. In nucleotides, the CDR3 is TGTGCCAGCTCACCAAGAGACAGAGATTCACCCCTCCACTTT. It codes for CASSPRDRDSPLHF.

CDR3 loop: CASSLGTSGRVQQETQYF. The CDR3 DNA follows: TGTGCCAGCAGTCTAGGGACTAGCGGGAGGGTTCAACAAGAGACCCAGTACTTC. The chain carries TRBV6-5 and TRBJ2-5; 16 positions match TRBD2. Germline lookup yields CDR1 MNHEY and CDR2 SVGAGI. CDR3 length: 18 residues. V lost 5 bases to trimming and J lost 2 bases; unmatched junction nucleotides: 8.

This clonotype was recorded only once. The junction does not match germline at one end; this may be a read error. V is TRBV10-3 and J is TRBJ2-1, with a weak D call TRBD1 (5 bases). There are 15 residues in the CDR3. Per germline, CDR1 ENHRY and CDR2 SYGVKD. As DNA, the CDR3 is TGTGCCATCAGTGAGGTCCAGGGCGCCTACAATGGGCAGTTCTTC. Protein product: CAISEVQGAYNGQFF.

In this sample, this clonotype turned up many times. This chain uses TRBV12-5 with TRBJ2-1; TRBD1 matches at 9 bases. CDR3 length equals 15 residues. The junction had 5 bases not matched to a gene; V was cut back by 6 bases and J by 2 bases. Looked up from germline, CDR1 is LGHNT and CDR2 is FRNRAP. CDR3 amino acids: CASGPGQGTYNEQFF. CDR3 DNA: TGTGCTAGTGGGCCGGGACAGGGCACCTACAATGAGCAGTTCTTC.

DNA for the CDR3: TGTGCCAGCAGCGAAGGGACAGGCCTCACAGATACGCAGTATTTT. Translation: CASSEGTGLTDTQYF. The chain is built from TRBV6-4 and TRBJ2-3; 8 positions match TRBD1. CDR1 is MRHNA and CDR2 is SNTAGT in the germline V gene. With V trimmed by 6 bases and J by 2 bases, 7 bases remained unmatched. CDR3 length equals 15 residues.

This clonotype was detected ten times or more. V is TRBV5-1 and J is TRBJ1-1; 8 bases are a match to TRBD1. V gave up 3 bases and J gave up 2 bases; unmatched junction bases: 9. The CDR3 contains 16 residues. Germline CDR1 reads SGHRS; CDR2 reads YFSETQ. In DNA form, the CDR3 reads TGCGCCAGCAGCTCGACAGGGGCGGCGAGAAACACTGAAGCTTTCTTT. Translated, it gives CASSSTGAARNTEAFF.

This clonotype was found many times. This chain joins TRBV7-2 and TRBJ2-7; 12 nucleotides agree with TRBD1. V gave up 1 base and J gave up 7 bases; unmatched junction bases: 8. The CDR3 runs 16 residues. The V gene's germline CDR1 is SGHTA and CDR2 FQGNSA. Written as DNA, the CDR3 is TGTGCCAGCAGCTTAGTAGCCCGGGACAGGGGGCAGGAGCAGTACTTC. This sequence encodes CASSLVARDRGQEQYF.

This clonotype was counted ten times or more. The gene calls are TRBV4-1 and TRBJ2-7, with TRBD1 matching over 7 bases. From germline, CDR1 is MGHRA and CDR2 YSYEKL. The CDR3 contains 15 residues. The ends lost 0 bases at V and 3 bases at J; junction bases unmatched: 5. The CDR3 region is CASSQDLQGNYEQYF. CDR3 DNA sequence: TGCGCCAGCAGCCAAGATCTACAGGGGAACTACGAGCAGTACTTC.